This is a list of T cell receptor beta chains from one sample in a study of identical twins. TCRdb processed the 5' RACE reads anew with MiXCR; each CDR3 protein has one entry. The sample has about 520,000 distinct CDR3 sequences, about 20% seen once. This same sample was also taken into another study, of T cells expressing NK-cell markers.

The sequenced sample was CD4+ T cells sorted from blood. The source is a woman aged 18-29 years in good health. The CDR3 runs from the conserved cysteine through the conserved F or W. A D gene is named only where the DNA matches it firmly. Size is stated for part of the rows, as once, few or many counts, or as a class when the clone is expanded.

>TRBD1|NA|TRBJ1-1|TRBV6-1
TGTGCCAGCAGACGCCAGACAGGGTTTTCTGAAGCTTTCTTT
CASRRQTGFSEAFF
>NA|few|TRBJ2-3|TRBV7-9
TGTGCCAGCAGCCAATCCGGAGCCGATACGCAGTATTTT
CASSQSGADTQYF
>NA|NA|TRBJ2-1|TRBV7-9
TGTGCCAGCAGCTCCCGGGGTAGCTTGTTCTTC
CASSSRGSLFF
>TRBD1|many|TRBJ1-3|TRBV5-6
TGTGCCAGCAGCGGACAGGGACTCATCTCTGGAAACACCATATATTTT
CASSGQGLISGNTIYF
>TRBD1|few|TRBJ2-7|TRBV5-5
TGTGCCAGCAGTAAACCGGGACAGGGGCGCGAGCAGTACTTC
CASSKPGQGREQYF
>NA|few|TRBJ1-2|TRBV4-3
TGCGCCAGCAGCCAAGAAGTTGGGGCAGAGGGCACCTTC
CASSQEVGAEGTF
>NA|NA|TRBJ2-7|TRBV5-6
TGTGCCAGCAGCTTGGCTAGAACTTCCGAGCAGTACTTC
CASSLARTSEQYF
>NA|NA|TRBJ2-1|TRBV5-6
TGTGCCAGCAGCTTGGGACAGTTTTACAATGAGCAGTTCTTC
CASSLGQFYNEQFF
>TRBD2|NA|TRBJ2-5|TRBV6-1
TGTGCCAGCAGAACCAGCGGGAACCAAGAGACCCAGTACTTC
CASRTSGNQETQYF
>NA|few|TRBJ1-2|TRBV20-1
TGCAGTGCTAGGGGACAATTCTATGGCTACACCTTC
CSARGQFYGYTF
>NA|NA|TRBJ1-3|TRBV9
TGTGCCAGCAGCGTAGCCGGGGGTGGAAACACCATATATTTT
CASSVAGGGNTIYF
>TRBD1|NA|TRBJ1-1|TRBV7-2
TGTGCCAGCAGCTTAGGACGTGTGGCAGGGGGGAACACTGAAGCTTTCTTT
CASSLGRVAGGNTEAFF
>TRBD2|few|TRBJ2-5|TRBV20-1
TGCAGTGCTAGAGATCTAGCGGTTACGGAGACCCAGTACTTC
CSARDLAVTETQYF
>TRBD2|few|TRBJ2-2|TRBV3-1
TGTGCCAGCAGCCAACACCAAAGCGGGATAGGCGGGGAGCTGTTTTTT
CASSQHQSGIGGELFF
>NA|many|TRBJ1-2|TRBV12-3/TRBV12-4
TGTGCCAGCAGTTTACGGTTCGGCTACACCTTC
CASSLRFGYTF
>TRBD1|NA|TRBJ1-4|TRBV7-6
TGTGCCAGCAGCTTAGCAGGGGGCGGGGAAAAACTGTTTTTT
CASSLAGGGEKLFF
>NA|NA|TRBJ1-1|TRBV20-1
TGCAGTGCTAGGGATTTGGCAAACACTGAAGCTTTCTTT
CSARDLANTEAFF